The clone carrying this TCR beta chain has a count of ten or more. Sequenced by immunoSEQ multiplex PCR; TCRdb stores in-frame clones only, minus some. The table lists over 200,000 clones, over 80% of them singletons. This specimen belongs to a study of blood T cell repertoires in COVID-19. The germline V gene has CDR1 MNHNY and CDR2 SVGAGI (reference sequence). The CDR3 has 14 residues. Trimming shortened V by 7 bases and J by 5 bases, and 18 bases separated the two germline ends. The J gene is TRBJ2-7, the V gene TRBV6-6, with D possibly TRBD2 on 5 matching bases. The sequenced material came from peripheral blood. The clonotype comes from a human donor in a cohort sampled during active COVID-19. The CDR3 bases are TGTGCCAGCATCCACACTAGGGCAGGCCACGAGCAGTACTTC. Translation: CASIHTRAGHEQYF.